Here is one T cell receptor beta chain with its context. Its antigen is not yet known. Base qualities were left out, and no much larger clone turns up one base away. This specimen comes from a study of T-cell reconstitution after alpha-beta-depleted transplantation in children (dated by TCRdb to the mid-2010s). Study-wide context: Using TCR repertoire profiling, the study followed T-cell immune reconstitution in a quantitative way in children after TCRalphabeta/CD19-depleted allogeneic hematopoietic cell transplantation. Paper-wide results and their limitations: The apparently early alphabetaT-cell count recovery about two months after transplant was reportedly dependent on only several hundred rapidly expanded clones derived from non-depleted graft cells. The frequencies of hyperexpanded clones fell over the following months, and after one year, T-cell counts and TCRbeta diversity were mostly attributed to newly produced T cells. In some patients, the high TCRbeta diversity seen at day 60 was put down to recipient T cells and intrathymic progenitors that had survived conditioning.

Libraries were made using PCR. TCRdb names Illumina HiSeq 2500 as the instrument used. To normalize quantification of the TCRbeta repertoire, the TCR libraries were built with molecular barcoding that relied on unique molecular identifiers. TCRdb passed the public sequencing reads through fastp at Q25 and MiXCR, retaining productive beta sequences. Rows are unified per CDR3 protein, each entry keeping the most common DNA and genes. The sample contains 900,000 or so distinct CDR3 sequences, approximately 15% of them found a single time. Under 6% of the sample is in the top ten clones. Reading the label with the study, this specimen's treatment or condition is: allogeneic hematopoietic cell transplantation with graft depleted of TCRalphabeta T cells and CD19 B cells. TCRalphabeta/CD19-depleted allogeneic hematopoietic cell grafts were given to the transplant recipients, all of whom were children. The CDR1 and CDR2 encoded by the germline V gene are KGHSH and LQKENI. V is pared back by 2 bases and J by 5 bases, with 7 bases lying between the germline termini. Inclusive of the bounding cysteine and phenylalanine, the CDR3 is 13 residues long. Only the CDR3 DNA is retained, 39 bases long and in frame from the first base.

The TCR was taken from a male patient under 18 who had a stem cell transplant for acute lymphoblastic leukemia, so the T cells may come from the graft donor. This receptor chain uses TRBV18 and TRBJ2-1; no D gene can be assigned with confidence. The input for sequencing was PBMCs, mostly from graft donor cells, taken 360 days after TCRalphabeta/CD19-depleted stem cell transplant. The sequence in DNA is TGTGCCAGCTCACCAAGTAGGGACAATGAGCAGTTCTTC. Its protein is CASSPSRDNEQFF.